The T cell receptor beta chain under discussion was sequenced for a study of Ad26.COV2.S vaccination and SARS-CoV-2 variants. Study-wide background: Donor was assigned to the Ad26.COV2.S arm of trial COV1001.

Treatment of the sample: some 19 received Ad26.COV2.S at low or high dose, single or two shots; a few received placebo; per-sample allocation not given. Day 63 after the first vaccine or placebo injection was the time point for sampling. Points on this clone: Its antigen is as yet unknown.

Assay: immunoSEQ multiplex PCR; the TCRdb copy retains only in-frame clones and omits some. Among about half a million clones listed, nearly 90% were seen once. Notes on the study in general: Vaccinees displayed broader spike-specific TCR repertoires than placebo recipients. Breadth and depth estimates from TCRs may understate total T cell responses.

Specimen: peripheral blood, collected in a trial of Ad26.COV2.S vaccine versus placebo. This TCR came from a person aged 18 to 59 who received the Ad26.COV2.S COVID-19 vaccine or a placebo.

The CDR3 coding sequence is TGTGCCTGGAGTCCCCGGGGACAGGGTGAAAGCTACACCTTC. It encodes CAWSPRGQGESYTF. The rearrangement joins TRBV30 to TRBJ1-2, with 9 bases aligning to TRBD1. In germline, CDR1 is GTSNPN, CDR2 SVGIG (reference sequence). J was trimmed by 9 bases and V by 2 bases; bases with no gene match: 10. The CDR3 covers 14 residues.